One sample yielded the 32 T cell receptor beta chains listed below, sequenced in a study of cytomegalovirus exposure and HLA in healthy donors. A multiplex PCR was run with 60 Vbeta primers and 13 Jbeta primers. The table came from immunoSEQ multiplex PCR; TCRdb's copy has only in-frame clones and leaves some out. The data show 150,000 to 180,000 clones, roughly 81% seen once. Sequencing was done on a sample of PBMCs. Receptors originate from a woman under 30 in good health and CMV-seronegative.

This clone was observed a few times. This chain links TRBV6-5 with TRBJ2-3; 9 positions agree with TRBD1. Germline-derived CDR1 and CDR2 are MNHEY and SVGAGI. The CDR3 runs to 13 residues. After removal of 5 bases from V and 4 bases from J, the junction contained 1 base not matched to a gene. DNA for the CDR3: TGTGCCAGCAGTCGACAGGGGGCAGATACGCAGTATTTT. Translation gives CASSRQGADTQYF.

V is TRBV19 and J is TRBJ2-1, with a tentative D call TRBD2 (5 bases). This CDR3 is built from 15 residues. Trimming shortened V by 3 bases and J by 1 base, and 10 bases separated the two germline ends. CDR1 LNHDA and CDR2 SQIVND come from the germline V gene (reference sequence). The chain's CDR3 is CASSIASSSYNEQFF. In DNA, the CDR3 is TGTGCCAGTAGTATCGCTAGCTCGTCCTACAATGAGCAGTTCTTC.

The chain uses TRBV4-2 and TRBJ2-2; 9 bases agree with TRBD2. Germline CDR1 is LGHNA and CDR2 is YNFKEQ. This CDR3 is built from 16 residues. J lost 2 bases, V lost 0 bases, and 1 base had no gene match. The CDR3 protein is CASSQEAGGNTGELFF. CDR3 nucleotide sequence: TGTGCCAGCAGCCAAGAAGCGGGGGGAAACACCGGGGAGCTGTTTTTT.

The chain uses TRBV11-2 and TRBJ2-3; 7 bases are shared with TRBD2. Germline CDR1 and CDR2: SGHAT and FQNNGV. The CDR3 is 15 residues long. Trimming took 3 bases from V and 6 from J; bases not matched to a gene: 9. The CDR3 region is CASSFGGSRPDTQYF. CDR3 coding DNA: TGTGCCAGCAGCTTTGGCGGGAGCCGTCCGGATACGCAGTATTTT.

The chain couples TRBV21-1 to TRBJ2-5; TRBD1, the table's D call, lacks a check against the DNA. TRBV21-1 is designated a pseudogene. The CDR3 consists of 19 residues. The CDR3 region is CARRFEPRTGEREGETQYF. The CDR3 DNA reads TGTGCCAGAAGATTTGAACCCAGGACAGGGGAGAGGGAGGGAGAGACCCAGTACTTC.

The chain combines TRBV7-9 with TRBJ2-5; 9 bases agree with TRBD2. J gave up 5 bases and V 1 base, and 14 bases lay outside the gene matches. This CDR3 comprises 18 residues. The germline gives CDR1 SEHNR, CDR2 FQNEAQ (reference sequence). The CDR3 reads CASSLEGRGGRAGETQYF. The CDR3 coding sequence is TGTGCCAGCAGCTTAGAGGGACGTGGCGGGAGGGCCGGGGAGACCCAGTACTTC.

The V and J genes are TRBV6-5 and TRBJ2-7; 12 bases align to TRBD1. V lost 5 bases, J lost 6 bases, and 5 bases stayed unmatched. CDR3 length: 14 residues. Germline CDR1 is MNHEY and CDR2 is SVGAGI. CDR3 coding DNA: TGTGCCAGCAGTAGGGGACAGGGGGCTTCCGAGCAGTACTTC. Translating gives CASSRGQGASEQYF.

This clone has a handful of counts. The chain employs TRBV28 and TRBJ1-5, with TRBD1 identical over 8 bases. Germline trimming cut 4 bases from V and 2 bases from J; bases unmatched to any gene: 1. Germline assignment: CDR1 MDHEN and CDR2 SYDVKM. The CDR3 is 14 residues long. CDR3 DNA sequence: TGTGCCAGCAGTTCGGGACAGGGCAATCAGCCCCAGCATTTT. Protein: CASSSGQGNQPQHF.

The CDR3 is CASSAWDRGTGELFF. In DNA, the CDR3 is TGTGCCAGCAGTGCCTGGGACAGGGGGACCGGGGAGCTGTTTTTT. This chain uses TRBV28 with TRBJ2-2, with 11 bases that match TRBD1. V gave up 5 bases and J gave up 5 bases; unmatched junction bases: 4. Germline V gene lookup returns CDR1 MDHEN and CDR2 SYDVKM. The CDR3 runs 15 residues.

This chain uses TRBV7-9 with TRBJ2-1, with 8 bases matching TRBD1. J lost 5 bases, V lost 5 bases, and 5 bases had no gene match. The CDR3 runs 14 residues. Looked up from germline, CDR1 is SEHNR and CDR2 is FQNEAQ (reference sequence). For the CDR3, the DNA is TGTGCCAGCAGCCTCACAGGGGGTAACAATGAGCAGTTCTTC. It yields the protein CASSLTGGNNEQFF.

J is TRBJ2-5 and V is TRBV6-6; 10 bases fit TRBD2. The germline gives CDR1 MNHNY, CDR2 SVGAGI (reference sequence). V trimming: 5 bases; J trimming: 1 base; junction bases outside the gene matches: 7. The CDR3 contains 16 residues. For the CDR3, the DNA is TGTGCCAGCAGTGGCCGACTAGCGGGTTCCCAAGAGACCCAGTACTTC. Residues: CASSGRLAGSQETQYF.

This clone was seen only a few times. The CDR3 nucleotides read TGTGCCAGCAGTCGGGCAGATACGCAGTATTTT. This sequence encodes CASSRADTQYF. This chain uses TRBV6-5 with TRBJ2-3; D not resolved. There are 11 residues in the CDR3. CDR1 and CDR2 (germline): MNHEY, SVGAGI. Between the trimmed V and J ends, which lost 5 bases and 4 bases, there was a span of 4 bases.

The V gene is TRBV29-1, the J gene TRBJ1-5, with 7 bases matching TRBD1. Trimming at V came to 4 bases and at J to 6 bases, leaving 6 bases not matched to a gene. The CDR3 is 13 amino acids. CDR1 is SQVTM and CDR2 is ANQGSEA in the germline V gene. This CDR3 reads CSVGEGAGQPQHF. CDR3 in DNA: TGCAGCGTTGGCGAGGGGGCAGGTCAGCCCCAGCATTTT.

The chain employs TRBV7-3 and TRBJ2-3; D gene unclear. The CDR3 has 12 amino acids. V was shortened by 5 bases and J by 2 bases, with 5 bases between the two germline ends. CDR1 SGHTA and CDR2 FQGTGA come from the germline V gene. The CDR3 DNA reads TGTGCCAGCAGCCCCAACACAGATACGCAGTATTTT. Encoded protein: CASSPNTDTQYF.

The CDR3 DNA reads as TGTGCCATCAGTGCGGCGGGAGGCTCCTACAATGAGCAGTTCTTC. It encodes CAISAAGGSYNEQFF. The V gene is TRBV10-3, the J gene TRBJ2-1; 8 bases are shared with TRBD2. Losses at the gene ends were 4 bases for V and 0 bases for J; bases not matched to a gene: 2. CDR1 ENHRY and CDR2 SYGVKD come from the germline V gene. This CDR3 has 15 residues.

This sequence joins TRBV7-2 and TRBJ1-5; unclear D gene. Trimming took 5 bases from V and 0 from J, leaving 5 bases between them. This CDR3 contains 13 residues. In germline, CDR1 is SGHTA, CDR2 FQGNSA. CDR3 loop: CASSKHSNQPQHF. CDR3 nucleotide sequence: TGTGCCAGCAGCAAGCATAGCAATCAGCCCCAGCATTTT.

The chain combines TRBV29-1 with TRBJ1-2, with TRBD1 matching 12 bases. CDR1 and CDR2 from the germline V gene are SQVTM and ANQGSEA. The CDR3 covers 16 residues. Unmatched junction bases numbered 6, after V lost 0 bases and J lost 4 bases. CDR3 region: CSVEDRGTGGSYGYTF. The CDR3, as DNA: TGCAGCGTTGAAGATCGAGGGACAGGGGGCAGCTATGGCTACACCTTC.

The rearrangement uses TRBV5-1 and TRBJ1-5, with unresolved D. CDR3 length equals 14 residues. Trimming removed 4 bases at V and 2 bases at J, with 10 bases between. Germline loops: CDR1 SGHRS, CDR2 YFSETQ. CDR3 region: CASSPDSGNQPQHF. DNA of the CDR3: TGCGCCAGCAGCCCAGACTCTGGCAATCAGCCCCAGCATTTT.

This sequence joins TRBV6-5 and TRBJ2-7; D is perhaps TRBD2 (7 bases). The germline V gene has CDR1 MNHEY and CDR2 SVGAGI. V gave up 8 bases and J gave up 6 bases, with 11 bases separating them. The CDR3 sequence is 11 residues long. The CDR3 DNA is TGTGCCAGCCGGGGAGGGGGCGAGCAGTACTTC. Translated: CASRGGGEQYF.

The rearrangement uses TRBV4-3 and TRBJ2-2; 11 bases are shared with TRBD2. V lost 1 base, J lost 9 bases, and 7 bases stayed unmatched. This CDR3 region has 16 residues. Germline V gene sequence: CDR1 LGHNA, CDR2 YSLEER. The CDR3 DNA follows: TGCGCCAGCAGCCAAGTTCATAGCGGGGGGGATCGGGAGCTGTTTTTT. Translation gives CASSQVHSGGDRELFF.

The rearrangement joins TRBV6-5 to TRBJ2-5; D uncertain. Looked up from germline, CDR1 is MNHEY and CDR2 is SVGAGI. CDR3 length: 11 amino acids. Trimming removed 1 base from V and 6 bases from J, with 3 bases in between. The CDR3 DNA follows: TGTGCCAGCAGTTACTGGCAGACCCAGTACTTC. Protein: CASSYWQTQYF.

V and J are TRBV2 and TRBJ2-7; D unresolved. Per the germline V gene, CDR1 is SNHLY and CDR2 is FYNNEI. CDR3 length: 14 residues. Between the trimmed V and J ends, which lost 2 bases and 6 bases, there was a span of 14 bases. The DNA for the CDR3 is TGTGCCAGCAGTGAATGGCAGTTGGTCAGCGAGCAGTACTTC. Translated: CASSEWQLVSEQYF.

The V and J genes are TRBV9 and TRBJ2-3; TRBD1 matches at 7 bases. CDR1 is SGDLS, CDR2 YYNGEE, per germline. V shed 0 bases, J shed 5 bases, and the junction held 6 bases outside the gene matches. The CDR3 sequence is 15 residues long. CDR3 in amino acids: CASSVGEGAIDTQYF. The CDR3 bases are TGTGCCAGCAGCGTAGGAGAGGGGGCTATAGATACGCAGTATTTT.

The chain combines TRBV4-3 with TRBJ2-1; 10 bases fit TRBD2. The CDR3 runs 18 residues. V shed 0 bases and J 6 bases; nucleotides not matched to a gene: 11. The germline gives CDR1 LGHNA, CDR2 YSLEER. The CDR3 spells CASSQELAAGGLFNEQFF. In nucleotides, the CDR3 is TGCGCCAGCAGCCAAGAATTGGCAGCGGGAGGGCTTTTCAATGAGCAGTTCTTC.

The CDR3 DNA reads as TGTGCCAGCAGTTCGGTCGCGCCGGGGGGCGGTGAGCAGTTCTTC. Translation gives CASSSVAPGGGEQFF. This sequence joins TRBV27 and TRBJ2-1; D is possibly TRBD2 (7 bases). The CDR3 is made up of 15 amino acids. The V and J ends lost 4 bases and 9 bases respectively, with 19 bases between them. Germline-derived CDR1 and CDR2 are MNHEY and SMNVEV (reference sequence).

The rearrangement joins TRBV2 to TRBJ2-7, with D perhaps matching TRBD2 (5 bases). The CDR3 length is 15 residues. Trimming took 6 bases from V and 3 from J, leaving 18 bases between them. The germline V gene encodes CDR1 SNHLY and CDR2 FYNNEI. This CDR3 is CASSFVVDSSYEQYF. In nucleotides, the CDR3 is TGTGCCAGCAGCTTCGTGGTGGACTCTAGCTACGAGCAGTACTTC.

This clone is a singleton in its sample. DNA of the CDR3: TGTGCCAGCAGCTTATCTTTCTTTTGGTCGAGTGAGCAGTACTTC. Translation: CASSLSFFWSSEQYF. The chain is built from TRBV7-2 and TRBJ2-7, with D uncertain. V dropped 2 bases and J dropped 7 bases, with 18 bases sitting between them. The CDR3 runs 15 residues. The germline CDR1 and CDR2 sequences are SGHTA and FQGNSA.

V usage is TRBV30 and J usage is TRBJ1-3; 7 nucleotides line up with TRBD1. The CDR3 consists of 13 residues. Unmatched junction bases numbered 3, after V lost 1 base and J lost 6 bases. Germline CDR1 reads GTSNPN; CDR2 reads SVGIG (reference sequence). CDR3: CAWSDRGPNTIYF. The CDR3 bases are TGTGCCTGGAGTGACAGGGGCCCAAACACCATATATTTT.

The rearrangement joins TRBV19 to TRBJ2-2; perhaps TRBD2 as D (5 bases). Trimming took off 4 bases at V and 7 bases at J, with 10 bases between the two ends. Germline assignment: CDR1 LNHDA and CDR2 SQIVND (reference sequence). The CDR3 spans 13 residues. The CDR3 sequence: CASSTHEGGELFF. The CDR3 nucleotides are TGTGCCAGTAGTACCCACGAGGGCGGGGAGCTGTTTTTT. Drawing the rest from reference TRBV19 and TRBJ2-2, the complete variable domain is DGGITQSPKYLFRKEGQNVTLSCEQNLNHDAMYWYRQDPGQGLRLIYYSQIVNDFQKGDIAEGYSVSREKKESFPLTVTSAQKNPTAFYLCASSTHEGGELFFGEGSRLTVL.

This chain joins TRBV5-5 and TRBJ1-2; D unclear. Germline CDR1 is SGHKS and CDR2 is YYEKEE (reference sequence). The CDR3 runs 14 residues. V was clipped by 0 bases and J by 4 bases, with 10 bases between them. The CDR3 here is CASSLGPGLYGYTF. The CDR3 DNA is TGTGCCAGCAGCTTGGGTCCAGGCCTCTATGGCTACACCTTC.

The CDR3 here is CASSKDINQPQHF. The CDR3 bases are TGTGCCAGTAGTAAGGACATTAATCAGCCCCAGCATTTT. V usage is TRBV19 and J usage is TRBJ1-5, with D maybe TRBD1 (5 bases). CDR1 LNHDA and CDR2 SQIVND come from the germline V gene (reference sequence). The CDR3 is 13 residues long. Trimming cost V 4 bases and J 4 bases, with 8 bases left between them.

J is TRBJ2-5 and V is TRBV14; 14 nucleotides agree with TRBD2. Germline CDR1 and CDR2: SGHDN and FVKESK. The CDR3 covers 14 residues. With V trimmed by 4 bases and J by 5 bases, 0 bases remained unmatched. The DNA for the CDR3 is TGTGCCAGCAGCCGGACTAGCGGGAGGGAGACCCAGTACTTC. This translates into CASSRTSGRETQYF.